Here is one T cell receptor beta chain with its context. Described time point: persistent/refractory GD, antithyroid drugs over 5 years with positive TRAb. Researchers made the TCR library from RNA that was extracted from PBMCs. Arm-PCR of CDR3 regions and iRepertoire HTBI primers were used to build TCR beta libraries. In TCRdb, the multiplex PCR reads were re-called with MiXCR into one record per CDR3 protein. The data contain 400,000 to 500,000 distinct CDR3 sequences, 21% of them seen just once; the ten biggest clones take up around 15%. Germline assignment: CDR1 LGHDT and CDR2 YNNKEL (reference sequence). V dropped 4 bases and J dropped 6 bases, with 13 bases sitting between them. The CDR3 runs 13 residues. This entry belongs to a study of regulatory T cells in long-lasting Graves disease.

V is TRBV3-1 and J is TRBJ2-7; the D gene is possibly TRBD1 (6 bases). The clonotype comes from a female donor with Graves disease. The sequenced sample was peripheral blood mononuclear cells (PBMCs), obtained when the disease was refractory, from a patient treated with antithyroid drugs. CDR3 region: CASSPQGLGEQYF. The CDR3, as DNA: TGTGCCAGCAGCCCCCAGGGGTTGGGCGAGCAGTACTTC.